One sample yielded the 31 T cell receptor beta chains listed below, sequenced in a study of CD4+ T cells in melanoma. Repertoires were generated with immunoSEQ multiplex PCR, while TCRdb's copy carries only in-frame clones and drops some. The sample carries some 120,000 clones, over 80% recorded once. The specimen sequenced was peripheral blood. The source is a human donor with melanoma.

The J gene is TRBJ1-5, the V gene TRBV6-6; unclear D gene. Trimming took off 10 bases at V and 0 bases at J, with 7 bases between the two ends. The CDR3 is made up of 12 amino acids. Germline assignment: CDR1 MNHNY and CDR2 SVGAGI (reference sequence). The CDR3 nucleotides are TGTGCCACGGGAGTTAGCAATCAGCCCCAGCATTTT. Translating it yields CATGVSNQPQHF.

This clone was seen only once. The V and J genes are TRBV4-3 and TRBJ2-1; 11 nucleotides line up with TRBD2. CDR3 length: 15 amino acids. V dropped 0 bases and J dropped 13; count of bases not matched to a gene: 8. Germline CDR1 is LGHNA and CDR2 is YSLEER. Written as DNA, the CDR3 is TGCGCCAGCAGCCAAGATGTAGCGGGGGGGCTGGGACAGTTCTTC. Translation gives CASSQDVAGGLGQFF.

V usage is TRBV2 and J usage is TRBJ2-7; 8 bases align to TRBD1. The germline V gene encodes CDR1 SNHLY and CDR2 FYNNEI. Losses at the gene ends were 7 bases for V and 3 bases for J; bases not matched to a gene: 5. The CDR3 loop spans 13 amino acids. The CDR3 nucleotides are TGTGCCAGCACCCCGGGACAGGTCTACGAGCAGTACTTC. Protein sequence: CASTPGQVYEQYF.

The chain links TRBV4-3 to TRBJ2-3; D gene uncertain. CDR1 and CDR2 (germline): LGHNA, YSLEER. Trimming pared 0 bases from V and 5 bases from J, leaving 9 bases between. The CDR3 runs 14 residues. DNA for the CDR3: TGCGCCAGCAGCCAAGAATGGGTGGGAGATACGCAGTATTTT. It yields the protein CASSQEWVGDTQYF.

V is TRBV7-7 and J is TRBJ2-7; 8 bases are shared with TRBD1. This CDR3 has 14 amino acids. Germline trimming cut 0 bases from V and 6 bases from J; bases unmatched to any gene: 4. Germline-derived CDR1 and CDR2 are SSHAT and FNYEAQ (reference sequence). The DNA of the CDR3 is TGTGCCAGCAGCTTAGCGCAGGGGGCCTGCGAGCAGTACTTC. This encodes CASSLAQGACEQYF.

The V gene is TRBV29-1, the J gene TRBJ2-3; tentatively, D is TRBD1 (5 bases). CDR1 SQVTM and CDR2 ANQGSEA come from the germline V gene. This CDR3 has 15 amino acids. With 7 bases removed from V and 1 base from J, the gap between germline ends came to 18 bases. The DNA for the CDR3 is TGCAGCGCTCAACAAACACAGGTTGGCACAGATACGCAGTATTTT. Encoded protein: CSAQQTQVGTDTQYF.

J is TRBJ1-3 and V is TRBV28, with unresolved D. V lost 5 bases to trimming and J lost 0 bases, with 5 bases between them. There are 13 residues in the CDR3. Looked up from germline, CDR1 is MDHEN and CDR2 is SYDVKM. The CDR3 spells CASSQSSGNTIYF. The DNA for the CDR3 is TGTGCCAGCAGTCAGAGCTCTGGAAACACCATATATTTT.

This clone was observed a single time. V gene TRBV27 combines with J gene TRBJ1-1, with D unclear. The CDR3 covers 13 residues. V lost 3 bases to trimming and J lost 4 bases, with 9 bases between them. CDR1 is MNHEY, CDR2 SMNVEV, per germline (reference sequence). CDR3 nucleotides: TGTGCCAGCAGTTTGGAGGGAGGCACTGAAGCTTTCTTT. Encoded protein: CASSLEGGTEAFF.

This rearrangement joins TRBV5-1 to TRBJ1-1, with D tentatively TRBD1 (5 bases). Deletions cut 4 bases from V and 4 bases from J, with 17 bases between. This CDR3 is built from 15 residues. Germline lookup yields CDR1 SGHRS and CDR2 YFSETQ. This CDR3 is CASSRYGAQGTEAFF. For the CDR3, the DNA is TGCGCCAGCAGCCGTTACGGGGCCCAGGGCACTGAAGCTTTCTTT.

V usage is TRBV15 and J usage is TRBJ1-1; D ambiguous. V was pared by 1 base and J by 5 bases, with 11 bases between. CDR3 length: 14 amino acids. Germline CDR1 is LNHNV and CDR2 is YYDKDF (reference sequence). CDR3 sequence (DNA): TGTGCCACCAGCAGAGGCCCCTCCTCTACTGAAGCTTTCTTT. Translated: CATSRGPSSTEAFF.

The chain recombines TRBV14 with TRBJ1-6; D uncertain. CDR1 is SGHDN, CDR2 FVKESK, per germline. This CDR3 is 15 amino acids long. V was trimmed by 2 bases and J by 5 bases, leaving 10 bases between them. The CDR3 DNA follows: TGTGCCAGCAGCCAACGGACGGCCGATAATTCACCCCTCCACTTT. Protein sequence: CASSQRTADNSPLHF. The full variable domain, completed using reference TRBV14 and TRBJ1-6, is EAGVTQFPSHSVIEKGQTVTLRCDPISGHDNLYWYRRVMGKEIKFLLHFVKESKQDESGMPNNRFLAERTGGTYSTLKVQPAELEDSGVYFCASSQRTADNSPLHFGNGTRLTVT.

The chain couples TRBV2 to TRBJ2-2; D gene ambiguous. The CDR3 is made up of 16 amino acids. V was clipped by 3 bases and J by 4 bases, with 15 bases between them. The germline gives CDR1 SNHLY, CDR2 FYNNEI. The CDR3 sequence: CASSEEQERSTGELFF. In nucleotides, the CDR3 is TGTGCCAGCAGTGAGGAGCAGGAAAGGAGCACCGGGGAGCTGTTTTTT.

The CDR3 coding sequence is TGCGCCAGCAGCTTGGCGGGACTAGCGGACAATGAGCAGTTCTTC. Its protein product is CASSLAGLADNEQFF. The rearrangement joins TRBV5-1 to TRBJ2-1; 11 nucleotides line up with TRBD2. Germline V gene data show CDR1 as SGHRS and CDR2 as YFSETQ. CDR3 length: 15 amino acids. V shed 0 bases and J 5 bases; nucleotides not matched to a gene: 1.

The chain couples TRBV5-1 to TRBJ2-7; TRBD2 agrees at 13 bases. Per the germline V gene, CDR1 is SGHRS and CDR2 is YFSETQ. The junction had 5 bases not matched to a gene; V was cut back by 0 bases and J by 5 bases. The CDR3 extends over 16 amino acids. CDR3 sequence (DNA): TGCGCCAGCAGCTTGGGGGTCGGACTAGCGGGAGACGAGCAGTACTTC. Translation gives CASSLGVGLAGDEQYF. The complete variable domain, with remaining parts taken from reference TRBV5-1 and TRBJ2-7, reads KAGVTQTPRYLIKTRGQQVTLSCSPISGHRSVSWYQQTPGQGLQFLFEYFSETQRNKGNFPGRFSGRQFSNSRSEMNVSTLELGDSALYLCASSLGVGLAGDEQYFGPGTRLTVT.

This chain uses TRBV30 with TRBJ1-6; a weak D match, TRBD1 (5 bases). Deletions cut 2 bases from V and 5 bases from J, with 16 bases between. The CDR3 extends over 16 amino acids. The germline CDR1 and CDR2 sequences are GTSNPN and SVGIG (reference sequence). The CDR3 DNA sequence: TGTGCCTGGAGTTTTCGGGGGACTGGCAATAATTCACCCCTCCACTTT. It specifies CAWSFRGTGNNSPLHF.

The J gene is TRBJ2-7, the V gene TRBV27, with a tentative D call TRBD1 (5 bases). The CDR3 runs to 13 residues. Trimming removed 0 bases at V and 3 bases at J, with 6 bases between. Per the germline V gene, CDR1 is MNHEY and CDR2 is SMNVEV (reference sequence). CDR3 nucleotides: TGTGCCAGCAGTTTATCACAGGTCTACGAGCAGTACTTC. Its protein product is CASSLSQVYEQYF.

The J gene is TRBJ2-1, the V gene TRBV9; D remains ambiguous. Trimming stripped 0 bases from V and 1 base from J, with 11 bases between. The germline gives CDR1 SGDLS, CDR2 YYNGEE. This CDR3 has 16 residues. The CDR3 region has the DNA TGTGCCAGCAGCGTAGGGGCAGCCCCGTCCTACAATGAGCAGTTCTTC. It is translated as CASSVGAAPSYNEQFF.

This clone appeared a single time. The V call is TRBV5-1, the J call TRBJ2-5; the match to TRBD2 covers 9 bases. Germline CDR1 and CDR2: SGHRS and YFSETQ. CDR3 length: 16 amino acids. V gave up 0 bases and J gave up 5 bases; unmatched junction bases: 8. The CDR3 loop reads CASSLASSGGGETQYF. As DNA, the CDR3 is TGCGCCAGCAGCTTGGCCAGTAGCGGGGGAGGGGAGACCCAGTACTTC.

This clone is medium-sized (0.01 to 0.1%). At one end, the junction sequence differs from germline, possibly due to a read error. The V and J genes are TRBV28 and TRBJ2-7, with D perhaps TRBD2 (5 bases). The CDR3 spans 11 residues. Germline lookup yields CDR1 MDHEN and CDR2 SYDVKM. The CDR3 sequence is CASREGRIIFF. The CDR3 bases are TGTGCCAGCAGAGAGGGCAGAATAATCTTCTTC.

The V and J genes are TRBV5-6 and TRBJ2-1, with D hard to call. The CDR3 has 13 residues. Germline V gives CDR1 SGHDT, CDR2 YYEEEE. The V and J ends lost 1 base and 9 bases respectively, with 11 bases between them. CDR3 nucleotide sequence: TGTGCCAGCAGCTTGACCGGGTCAGGTGAGCAGTTCTTC. It specifies CASSLTGSGEQFF.

J is TRBJ2-3 and V is TRBV19; D call uncertain. V was pared by 2 bases and J by 6 bases, with 18 bases between. From germline, CDR1 is LNHDA and CDR2 SQIVND (reference sequence). This CDR3 is built from 16 residues. The CDR3: CASSIHSGPPTDTQYF. The CDR3 DNA reads as TGTGCCAGTAGTATACATTCAGGACCACCTACGGATACGCAGTATTTT.

This chain uses TRBV18 with TRBJ2-5; the match to TRBD1 covers 10 bases. V was clipped by 4 bases and J by 5 bases; unmatched bases: 13. This CDR3 has 17 amino acids. Per the germline V gene, CDR1 is KGHSH and CDR2 is LQKENI. The CDR3 protein is CASSRNPTGTGDETQYF. The CDR3 DNA is TGTGCCAGCTCACGAAACCCCACCGGGACAGGGGACGAGACCCAGTACTTC.

V usage is TRBV7-9 and J usage is TRBJ1-1; D not certain. Trimming shortened V by 2 bases and J by 6 bases, and 7 bases separated the two germline ends. The CDR3 has 12 amino acids. From germline, CDR1 is SEHNR and CDR2 FQNEAQ (reference sequence). CDR3 DNA: TGTGCCAGCAGCTTATTGACACCTGAAGCTTTCTTT. Protein product: CASSLLTPEAFF.

The rearrangement uses TRBV18 and TRBJ2-7; 11 bases are a match to TRBD1. Germline loops: CDR1 KGHSH, CDR2 LQKENI. This CDR3 region has 15 residues. With V trimmed by 5 bases and J by 2 bases, 5 bases remained unmatched. The CDR3 DNA reads TGTGCCAGCTCAACGGCGGGACAGGGGGCCTACGAGCAGTACTTC. Its translation is CASSTAGQGAYEQYF. Full variable domain (outside the CDR3, taken from reference TRBV18 and TRBJ2-7): NAGVMQNPRHLVRRRGQEARLRCSPMKGHSHVYWYRQLPEEGLKFMVYLQKENIIDESGMPKERFSAEFPKEGPSILRIQQVVRGDSAAYFCASSTAGQGAYEQYFGPGTRLTVT.

CDR3 DNA sequence: TGCGCCAGCAGCCAAGCACCGGGTCAGAGCTGGGCCAACGTCCTGACTTTC. This sequence encodes CASSQAPGQSWANVLTF. The rearrangement links TRBV4-3 to TRBJ2-6, with D unclear. The CDR3 is 17 amino acids. Germline values: CDR1 LGHNA, CDR2 YSLEER. With 1 base removed from V and 5 bases from J, the gap between germline ends came to 15 bases.

This chain uses TRBV14 with TRBJ1-2, with D tentatively TRBD1 (6 bases). Germline V gives CDR1 SGHDN, CDR2 FVKESK. This CDR3 is built from 16 residues. Trimming removed 2 bases from V and 5 bases from J, with 18 bases in between. The DNA of the CDR3 is TGTGCCAGCAGCCAATATCAGGGGCTTGATTCGTATGGCTACACCTTC. This gives the protein CASSQYQGLDSYGYTF.

The count of this clone is one. V and J are TRBV27 and TRBJ1-2; TRBD1 matches 10 bases. Per germline, CDR1 MNHEY and CDR2 SMNVEV (reference sequence). J was trimmed by 1 base and V by 5 bases; bases with no gene match: 7. The CDR3 extends over 16 amino acids. DNA of the CDR3: TGTGCCAGCAGTCGACAGGGGGCGAAAGGTAACTATGGCTACACCTTC. It is translated as CASSRQGAKGNYGYTF.

The genes are TRBV5-6 and TRBJ2-5; a possible D gene is TRBD2 (6 bases). V dropped 4 bases and J dropped 11 bases, with 18 bases sitting between them. Germline V gene data show CDR1 as SGHDT and CDR2 as YYEEEE. The CDR3 is 13 amino acids. The DNA of the CDR3 is TGTGCCAGCAGCCCCAGCGGGCCCCTGGAGCAGTACTTC. Amino acids: CASSPSGPLEQYF.

The chain recombines TRBV19 with TRBJ1-5, with TRBD1 as a possible D gene (5 bases). CDR3 length: 13 residues. Germline CDR1 is LNHDA and CDR2 is SQIVND (reference sequence). Trimming removed 4 bases from V and 5 bases from J, with 9 bases in between. The chain's CDR3 is CASSTDSDQPQHF. The DNA of the CDR3 is TGTGCCAGTAGTACCGACAGCGATCAGCCCCAGCATTTT.

V usage is TRBV5-1 and J usage is TRBJ2-1; 8 bases are shared with TRBD1. The V gene end was trimmed by 1 base and the J gene end by 0 bases; junction bases not matched to a gene: 3. Germline loops: CDR1 SGHRS, CDR2 YFSETQ. The CDR3 sequence is 16 residues long. CDR3 in DNA: TGCGCCAGCAGCTTGCAGGGACAGGCCTCCTACAATGAGCAGTTCTTC. It specifies CASSLQGQASYNEQFF.

The J gene is TRBJ1-5, the V gene TRBV6-1; no reliable D call. CDR1 and CDR2 (germline): MNHNS, SASEGT. V shed 7 bases and J shed 2 bases, with 12 bases lying between them. CDR3 length equals 14 residues. The CDR3 is CASNPQVGNQPQHF. As DNA, the CDR3 is TGTGCCAGCAACCCTCAGGTGGGCAATCAGCCCCAGCATTTT.